This is a list of T cell receptor beta chains from one sample in a study of control samples from healthy donors and cancer patients. Generated by immunoSEQ multiplex PCR, the TCRdb table keeps only in-frame clones and is missing some. The sample records 150,000 to 200,000 clones, around 91% being singletons. The specimen was blood. The source is a woman aged 25 to 45 in good health. The CDR3 runs from the conserved cysteine through the conserved F or W. D genes are given only for firm matches. Some rows have no size entry. The others give once, few or many, or a class for an expanded clone.

v_gene,abundance,j_gene,d_gene,CDR3nt,CDR3aa
TRBV9,NA,TRBJ1-1,TRBD1,TGTGCCAGCAGCGTCCACGGGACAGGGAACACTGAAGCTTTCTTT,CASSVHGTGNTEAFF
TRBV4-1,once,TRBJ2-6,NA,TGCGCCAGCAGCCCTACGGGGTCTGGGGCCAACGTCCTGACTTTC,CASSPTGSGANVLTF
TRBV27,NA,TRBJ2-1,NA,TGTGCCAGCAGTTTAGAAGGAAGCTCCTACAATGAGCAGTTCTTC,CASSLEGSSYNEQFF
TRBV4-3,NA,TRBJ1-2,TRBD1,TGCGCCAGCAGCCGACAGGGGCGGTATGGCTACACCTTC,CASSRQGRYGYTF
TRBV11-3,NA,TRBJ2-5,TRBD1,TGTGCCAGCAGCCCCCACCGGACAGGGAGAGAGACCCAGTACTTC,CASSPHRTGRETQYF
TRBV7-9,NA,TRBJ1-2,TRBD1,TGTGCCAGCAGCTTACAGGGGGGACTCTATGGCTACACCTTC,CASSLQGGLYGYTF
TRBV3-1/TRBV3-2,NA,TRBJ2-5,TRBD2,TGTGCCAGCAGCCTCTTAGCGGGACCCCAAGAGACCCAGTACTTC,CASSLLAGPQETQYF
TRBV3-1/TRBV3-2,NA,TRBJ1-1,NA,TGTGCCAGCAGCCAGGGCAGGGCGGCGAACACTGAAGCTTTCTTT,CASSQGRAANTEAFF
TRBV3-1/TRBV3-2,NA,TRBJ1-6,NA,TGTGCCAGCAGCCAAGATCGACGGAATAATTCACCCCTCCACTTT,CASSQDRRNNSPLHF
TRBV7-9,NA,TRBJ2-3,NA,TGTGCCAGCAGCTTAGCGGGTGCTAGCACAGATACGCAGTATTTT,CASSLAGASTDTQYF
TRBV27,NA,TRBJ1-2,NA,TGTGCCAGCAGCCCCGGGACACTGCCCTATGGCTACACCTTC,CASSPGTLPYGYTF
TRBV27,NA,TRBJ1-2,TRBD1,TGTGCCAGCAGTTTATCCCCGGGACAGGGTGGCTACACCTTC,CASSLSPGQGGYTF
TRBV7-8,NA,TRBJ2-2,TRBD2,TGTGCCAGCAGCTTAGGCGGGGGGCCCGGGGAGCTGTTTTTT,CASSLGGGPGELFF
TRBV6-5,NA,TRBJ2-5,TRBD2,TGTGCCAGCAGTTACTCCGCGGGAGGAGGGATAGAGACCCAGTACTTC,CASSYSAGGGIETQYF
TRBV24-1,NA,TRBJ2-1,TRBD2,TGTGCCACCAGTGATTCTAGCGGGAGGGGGGACGAGCAGTTCTTC,CATSDSSGRGDEQFF
TRBV2,once,TRBJ2-7,TRBD2,TGTGCCAGCAGCTTTAGCGGGGTAGGCTACGAGCAGTACTTC,CASSFSGVGYEQYF
TRBV25-1,NA,TRBJ2-2,TRBD1,TGTGCCACCGCCGGGACAGCGAACACCGGGGAGCTGTTTTTT,CATAGTANTGELFF
TRBV24-1,NA,TRBJ2-3,TRBD2,TGTGCCACCAGTGATTCGGGACTAGCGCGCACAGATACGCAGTATTTT,CATSDSGLARTDTQYF
TRBV9,NA,TRBJ2-1,NA,TGTGCCAGCAGCGTAGTGGGACTCAGTGAGCAGTTCTTC,CASSVVGLSEQFF
TRBV15,NA,TRBJ1-6,TRBD1,TGTGCCACCAGCAGAACGACAGGGGATAATTCACCCCTCCACTTT,CATSRTTGDNSPLHF
TRBV5-1,NA,TRBJ1-2,TRBD1,TGCGCCAGCAGCTTGGGGTCAGGGGGCGGCTATGGCTACACCTTC,CASSLGSGGGYGYTF
TRBV5-6,NA,TRBJ2-5,TRBD2,TGTGCCAGCGGGACTAGAGAGACCCAGTACTTC,CASGTRETQYF
TRBV4-2,NA,TRBJ1-5,NA,TGTGCCAGCAGCCAAGATGGCAGGGCGGATCAGCCCCAGCATTTT,CASSQDGRADQPQHF
TRBV28,NA,TRBJ2-4,TRBD1,TGTGCCAGCAGCGCCGGGACAGGGGTCGGGGAAAACATTCAGTACTTC,CASSAGTGVGENIQYF
TRBV6-5,NA,TRBJ1-2,TRBD1,TGTGCCATCACAGGGGACTATGGCTACACCTTC,CAITGDYGYTF
TRBV5-1,NA,TRBJ2-5,NA,TGCGCCAGCAGCTTGGGCAGACAAGAGACCCAGTACTTC,CASSLGRQETQYF
TRBV4-3,NA,TRBJ2-1,TRBD2,TGCGCCAGCAGCCAAGTGGCTAGCGGGGACAATGAGCAGTTCTTC,CASSQVASGDNEQFF
TRBV12-3/TRBV12-4,NA,TRBJ2-1,NA,TGTGCCAGCAGGACAGACAATGAGCAGTTCTTC,CASRTDNEQFF
TRBV6-5,NA,TRBJ1-3,NA,TGTGCCAGCAGGTCAGACTCTGGAAACACCATATATTTT,CASRSDSGNTIYF
TRBV30,NA,TRBJ2-7,TRBD1,TGTGCCTGGGGAGGGGACAGGGGGCACCACGAGCAGTACTTC,CAWGGDRGHHEQYF
TRBV19,NA,TRBJ2-1,TRBD2,TGTGCCAGTAGTATAGCCAGCGGGGGGAATCGGAATGAGCAGTTCTTC,CASSIASGGNRNEQFF
TRBV15,NA,TRBJ2-1,TRBD1,TGTGCCACCAGCAGAGGGGACAGAGGTCCCAATGAGCAGTTCTTC,CATSRGDRGPNEQFF
TRBV11-2,few,TRBJ1-2,TRBD1,TGTGCCAGCAGCTTGGGACAGGGGGAGTACTATGGCTACACCTTC,CASSLGQGEYYGYTF
TRBV11-2,once,TRBJ2-7,NA,TGTGCCAGCAGCCGGACATTCTACGAGCAGTACTTC,CASSRTFYEQYF
TRBV13,NA,TRBJ1-4,NA,TGTGCCAGCAGCCGGTCCGTCGGGGGTTATTACGAAAAACTGTTTTTT,CASSRSVGGYYEKLFF
TRBV7-9,NA,TRBJ2-7,NA,TGTGCCAGCATTGGGGCCTCCAAATCCTACGAGCAGTACTTC,CASIGASKSYEQYF
TRBV6-4,NA,TRBJ2-3,NA,TGTGCCAGCAGTGCCGTGGCGGGGAACACAGATACGCAGTATTTT,CASSAVAGNTDTQYF
TRBV29-1,NA,TRBJ2-2,TRBD2,TGCAGCGTTGGGGCTAGCGGCACCGGGGAGCTGTTTTTT,CSVGASGTGELFF
TRBV11-2,NA,TRBJ2-7,NA,TGTGCCAGCAGCTTAGGGGGGCCCTACGAGCAGTACTTC,CASSLGGPYEQYF
TRBV4-1,NA,TRBJ2-2,TRBD1,TGCGCCAGCAGCGACAGGGGGCGGACCGGGGAGCTGTTTTTT,CASSDRGRTGELFF
TRBV29-1,NA,TRBJ1-2,TRBD1,TGCAGCGTTGACGGACAGGGGGTAAACTATGGCTACACCTTC,CSVDGQGVNYGYTF
TRBV5-1,once,TRBJ1-2,TRBD1,TGCGCCAGCAGCTTGGGCTCAGGGGGCGGACTCGGCTACACCTTC,CASSLGSGGGLGYTF
TRBV25-1,NA,TRBJ1-4,NA,TGTGCCAGCAGGGGGTCTAGTGAAAAACTGTTTTTT,CASRGSSEKLFF
TRBV5-1,once,TRBJ2-3,NA,TGCGCCAGCAGCTTGGACAGGCCCTCCACAGATACGCAGTATTTT,CASSLDRPSTDTQYF
TRBV5-1,NA,TRBJ2-7,NA,TGCGCCAGCAGCTTACGGACGGAAAACTACGAGCAGTACTTC,CASSLRTENYEQYF
TRBV7-3,NA,TRBJ2-3,TRBD2,TGTGCCAGCAGCTTAAGAGGGAGGGATCTTGTAGATACGCAGTATTTT,CASSLRGRDLVDTQYF
TRBV28,NA,TRBJ2-3,TRBD2,TGTGCCAGCAGTTCGGGAGGAACAGATACGCAGTATTTT,CASSSGGTDTQYF
TRBV18,NA,TRBJ2-3,NA,TGTGCCAGCTCACCCCAGGCTACAGATACGCAGTATTTT,CASSPQATDTQYF
TRBV7-2,NA,TRBJ1-1,NA,TGTGCCAGCAGCTCGAGGACCGGAGAAGCTTTCTTT,CASSSRTGEAFF
TRBV9,NA,TRBJ2-7,TRBD1,TGTGCCAGCAGCCCCGGGACAGGGGGCGTTTACGAGCAGTACTTC,CASSPGTGGVYEQYF
TRBV24-1,NA,TRBJ2-1,NA,TGTGCCACCAGTGATACCGGACATAACAATGAGCAGTTCTTC,CATSDTGHNNEQFF
TRBV18,NA,TRBJ1-4,NA,TGTGCCAGCTCACCAGGGGCTGGTGAAAAACTGTTTTTT,CASSPGAGEKLFF